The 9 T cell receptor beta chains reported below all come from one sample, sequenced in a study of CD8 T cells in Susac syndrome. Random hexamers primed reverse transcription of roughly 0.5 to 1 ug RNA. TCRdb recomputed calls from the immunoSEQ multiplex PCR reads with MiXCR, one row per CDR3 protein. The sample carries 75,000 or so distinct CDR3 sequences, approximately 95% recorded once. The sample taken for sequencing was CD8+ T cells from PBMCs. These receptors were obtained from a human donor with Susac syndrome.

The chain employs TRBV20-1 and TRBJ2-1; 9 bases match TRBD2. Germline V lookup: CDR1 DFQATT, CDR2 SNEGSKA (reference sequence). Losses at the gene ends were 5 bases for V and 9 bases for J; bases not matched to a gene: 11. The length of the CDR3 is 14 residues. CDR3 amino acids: CSALREGISFEQFF. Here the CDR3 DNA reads TGCAGTGCTTTGCGGGAGGGCATTTCTTTTGAGCAGTTCTTC.

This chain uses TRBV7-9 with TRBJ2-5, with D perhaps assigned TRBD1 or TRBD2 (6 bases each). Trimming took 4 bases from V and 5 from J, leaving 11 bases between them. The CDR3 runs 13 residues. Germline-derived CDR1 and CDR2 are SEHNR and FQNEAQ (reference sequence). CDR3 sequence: CASSWRGEETQYF. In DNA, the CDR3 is TGTGCCAGCAGCTGGAGGGGGGAGGAGACCCAGTACTTC.

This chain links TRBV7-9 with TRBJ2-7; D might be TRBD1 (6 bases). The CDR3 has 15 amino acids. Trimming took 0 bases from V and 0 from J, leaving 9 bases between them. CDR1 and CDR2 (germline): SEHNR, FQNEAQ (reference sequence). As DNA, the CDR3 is TGTGCCAGCAGCTTAGCACAGGGTAACTCCTACGAGCAGTACTTC. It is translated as CASSLAQGNSYEQYF. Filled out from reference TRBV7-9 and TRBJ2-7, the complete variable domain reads DTGVSQNPRHKITKRGQNVTFRCDPISEHNRLYWYRQTLGQGPEFLTYFQNEAQLEKSRLLSDRFSAERPKGSFSTLEIQRTEQGDSAMYLCASSLAQGNSYEQYFGPGTRLTVT.

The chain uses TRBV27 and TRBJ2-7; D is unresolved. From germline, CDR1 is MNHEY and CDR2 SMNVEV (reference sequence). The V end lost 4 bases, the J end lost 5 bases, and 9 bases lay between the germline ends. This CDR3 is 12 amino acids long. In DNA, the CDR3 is TGTGCCAGCAGTTCGGGTTACAACGAGCAGTACTTC. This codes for CASSSGYNEQYF.

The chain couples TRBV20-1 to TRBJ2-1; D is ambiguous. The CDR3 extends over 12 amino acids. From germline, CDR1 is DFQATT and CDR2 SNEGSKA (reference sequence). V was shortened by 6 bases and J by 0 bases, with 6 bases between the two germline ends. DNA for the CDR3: TGCAGTGCAATGAGCTCCTACAATGAGCAGTTCTTC. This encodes CSAMSSYNEQFF.

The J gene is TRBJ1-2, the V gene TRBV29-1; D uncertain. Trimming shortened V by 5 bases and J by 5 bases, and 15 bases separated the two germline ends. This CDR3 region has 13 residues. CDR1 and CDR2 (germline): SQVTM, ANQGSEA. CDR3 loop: CSVWALELYGYTF. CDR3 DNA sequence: TGCAGCGTTTGGGCCCTAGAACTATATGGCTACACCTTC.

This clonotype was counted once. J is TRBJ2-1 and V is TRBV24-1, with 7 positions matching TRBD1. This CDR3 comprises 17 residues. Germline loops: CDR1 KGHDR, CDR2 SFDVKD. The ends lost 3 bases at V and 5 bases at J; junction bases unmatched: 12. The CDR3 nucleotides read TGTGCCACCAGTGATCGCCCGACAGGGAGTCCCCACAATGAGCAGTTCTTC. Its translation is CATSDRPTGSPHNEQFF.

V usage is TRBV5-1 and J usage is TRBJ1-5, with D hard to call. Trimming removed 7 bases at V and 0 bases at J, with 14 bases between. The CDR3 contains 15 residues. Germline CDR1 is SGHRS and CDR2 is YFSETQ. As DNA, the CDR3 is TGCGCCAGCCCCGAGGGCAGCTATAGCAATCAGCCCCAGCATTTT. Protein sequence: CASPEGSYSNQPQHF. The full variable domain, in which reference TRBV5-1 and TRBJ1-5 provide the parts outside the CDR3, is KAGVTQTPRYLIKTRGQQVTLSCSPISGHRSVSWYQQTPGQGLQFLFEYFSETQRNKGNFPGRFSGRQFSNSRSEMNVSTLELGDSALYLCASPEGSYSNQPQHFGDGTRLSIL.

CDR3 DNA: TGTGCCAGTAGTTCGACAGGGGGGAATGAAGCTTTCTTT. Translated: CASSSTGGNEAFF. The rearrangement joins TRBV19 to TRBJ1-1; TRBD1 matches 9 bases. CDR3 size: 13 residues. With V trimmed by 5 bases and J by 7 bases, 5 bases remained unmatched. Germline values: CDR1 LNHDA, CDR2 SQIVND (reference sequence).